The text below deals with one TCR beta chain. Libraries were prepared by immunoSEQ multiplex PCR; TCRdb keeps only in-frame clonotypes and omits some of them. The top ten hold about 0.26% of the sample, which has around 83,000 clones, around nine tenths seen once. The data derive from a study of technical replicates of blood from a few donors. The TCR sequence derives from a human donor in good health. Material for sequencing was T cells isolated from PBMCs.

The CDR3 sequence: CASSPGTGALYGYTF. The DNA of the CDR3 is TGTGCCAGCAGTCCCGGGACAGGGGCTTTATATGGCTACACCTTC. V is TRBV6-4 and J is TRBJ1-2; TRBD1 aligns across 10 bases. In germline, CDR1 is MRHNA, CDR2 SNTAGT. The CDR3 runs 15 residues. The V gene end was trimmed by 5 bases and the J gene end by 5 bases; junction bases not matched to a gene: 8.